What follows are 12 T cell receptor beta chains derived from one specimen sequenced in a study of tumor-infiltrating lymphocytes in primary liver carcinoma. The authors made TCR beta cDNA from approximately 500 ng total RNA with a constant-region primer. Investigators got TCR beta libraries out of three nested multiplex PCR rounds, done with slightly modified ARM-PCR. Researchers ran the first two PCR rounds for ten to eleven cycles each with TRBV1-TRBV30 forward primers and a C-beta reverse primer. One entry per CDR3 protein results from TCRdb running MiXCR on the multiplex PCR reads. The sample carries 95,000 to 150,000 distinct CDR3 sequences, around 70% recorded once. Investigators took RNA and DNA out together from approximately 22-30 mg of unsorted bulk tissue. Sequenced input: tumor-adjacent normal liver tissue. These TCRs come from a woman aged 60-75 years with primary liver carcinoma and hepatitis B virus infection.

About this clonotype: The junction differs from germline at one of its ends, possibly a read error. V is TRBV7-9 and J is TRBJ2-3; D unresolved. The V gene's germline CDR1 is SEHNR and CDR2 FQNEAQ (reference sequence). There are 11 residues in the CDR3. This CDR3 reads CARSSGDTQYF. The CDR3, as DNA: TGTGCCAGAAGCTCGGGTGATACGCAGTATTTT.

The chain carries TRBV10-3 and TRBJ2-1; perhaps TRBD2 as D (5 bases). Germline CDR1 is ENHRY and CDR2 is SYGVKD. This CDR3 is built from 14 residues. V lost 7 bases to trimming and J lost 10 bases, with 20 bases between them. The CDR3: CAITTGLARAEQFF. CDR3 coding DNA: TGTGCCATCACCACCGGACTGGCGAGGGCAGAGCAGTTCTTC.

As concerns this clonotype: A read error may account for a junction end that differs from germline. The rearrangement joins TRBV29-1 to TRBJ1-1; no clear D. Germline values: CDR1 SQVTM, CDR2 ANQGSEA. This CDR3 has 13 amino acids. The CDR3 DNA follows: TGCAGCGTTGTTGGTCGACGGGATGGCGTAGCTTTGTTT. Protein: CSVVGRRDGVALF.

Of note for this clonotype: One end of the junction varies from germline; a read error may be responsible. The J gene is TRBJ1-3, the V gene TRBV11-2; D perhaps matches TRBD1 (5 bases). Germline assignment: CDR1 SGHAT and CDR2 FQNNGV. The CDR3 sequence is 13 residues long. CDR3 in DNA: TGTGCCAGCAGCCGCACAGGAGGAAACGCCATATATTTT. Its translation is CASSRTGGNAIYF.

On this clonotype itself: No conserved phenylalanine or tryptophan ends this CDR3, so it is likely a read error. V is TRBV29-1 and J is TRBJ2-1; a possible D gene is TRBD2 (6 bases). Germline V gene lookup returns CDR1 SQVTM and CDR2 ANQGSEA. V was trimmed by 6 bases and J by 7 bases, leaving 16 bases between them. The CDR3 contains 13 residues. The CDR3 region has the DNA TGCAGCGTAGGTAGGCGGGATTTAAATGAGCAGTTCTTG. Translation: CSVGRRDLNEQFL.

Regarding this clonotype: The final CDR3 position lacks the conserved phenylalanine or tryptophan, pointing to a likely read error. It is unclear where the CDR3 begins or ends on the DNA, so no DNA is shown, and the CDR3 is as TCRdb lists it. The chain combines TRBV11-2 with TRBJ2-1; the DNA was not used to check the table's D call, TRBD1. The CDR3 numbers 16 amino acids, ends counted. CDR1 is SGHAT, CDR2 FQNNGV, per germline. The CDR3 sequence: CASGLDLTGGGDEQFI.

Notes on this clonotype: This may come from a read error, since a much larger clone is one base off. The chain joins TRBV5-1 to TRBJ2-5; D is perhaps TRBD1 (7 bases). The CDR3 is made up of 16 amino acids. Per the germline V gene, CDR1 is SGHRS and CDR2 is YFSETQ. The CDR3 spells CASSLNGGTAQGTQYF. The CDR3 bases are TGCGCCAGCAGCTTGAACGGCGGGACAGCGCAAGGGACCCAGTACTTC. Full variable domain (missing parts from reference TRBV5-1 and TRBJ2-5): KAGVTQTPRYLIKTRGQQVTLSCSPISGHRSVSWYQQTPGQGLQFLFEYFSETQRNKGNFPGRFSGRQFSNSRSEMNVSTLELGDSALYLCASSLNGGTAQGTQYFGPGTRLLVL.

This clonotype turned up a few times. It is unclear where the CDR3 begins or ends on the DNA, so no DNA is shown, and the CDR3 is as TCRdb lists it. The chain combines TRBV12-3 or TRBV12-4 with TRBJ1-1; the DNA was not used to check the table's D call, TRBD1. The CDR3 comprises 11 residues, both ends counted. CDR3 residues: CANTVGQGTFF.

In regard to this clonotype: Its ends do not fully match the called genes, so a read error is possible. V is TRBV11-2 and J is TRBJ2-7; D is perhaps TRBD2 (6 bases). CDR1 is SGHAT, CDR2 FQNNGV, per germline. The length of the CDR3 is 14 residues. The DNA of the CDR3 is TGTGCCAACAGCTTAGAGGACTACGGCTATGAGCAGTACTTC. It translates to CANSLEDYGYEQYF.

Comment on this clonotype: Compared with germline, one end of the junction differs, possibly owing to a read error. V and J are TRBV29-1 and TRBJ2-1; 7 nucleotides align to TRBD2. This CDR3 region has 14 residues. Germline V gene sequence: CDR1 SQVTM, CDR2 ANQGSEA. This CDR3 is CSVEVSSGYNGQFF. The CDR3 DNA follows: TGCAGCGTTGAAGTATCTAGCGGCTACAATGGGCAGTTCTTC.

This clonotype was counted between two and nine times. Since a much larger clone is just one base distant, this may be a read error. This rearrangement joins TRBV10-3 to TRBJ1-4, with D uncertain. This CDR3 spans 13 amino acids. Germline loops: CDR1 ENHRY, CDR2 SYGVKD. Trimming took off 3 bases at V and 5 bases at J, with 7 bases between the two ends. CDR3 region: CAISDGRNEKLFF. The CDR3 DNA reads as TGTGCCATCAGTGACGGGAGGAATGAAAAACTGTTTTTT.

Note on this clonotype: At one of its ends the junction is not consistent with the germline gene, which may arise from a read error. The V call is TRBV7-9, the J call TRBJ1-1; D remains unclear. CDR3 length equals 14 residues. Germline V CDR1 and CDR2: SEHNR, FQNEAQ (reference sequence). CDR3 residues: CASNLVNENTEASF. CDR3 DNA: TGTGCCAGCAACTTAGTGAACGAGAACACTGAAGCTTCCTTT.